The entry below describes one T cell receptor beta chain. Profiling relied on immunoSEQ multiplex PCR, and the TCRdb table lists in-frame clones only, not all of them. The data show hundreds of thousands of clones, around 85% seen once. The entry originates in a study of blood T cell repertoires in COVID-19. Background on the study: The recovered donors of Cohort 3 showed two negative PCRs, clearance, or symptom resolution.

V shed 4 bases, J shed 4 bases, and the junction held 3 bases outside the gene matches. Per the germline V gene, CDR1 is MNHEY and CDR2 is SMNVEV (reference sequence). The CDR3 loop spans 14 amino acids. The source is a woman aged 45 to 65 in a cohort exposed to, infected with or recovered from COVID-19 (not recorded which). The sequencing input was PBMCs or T cells enriched from blood (not recorded which). V and J are TRBV27 and TRBJ2-2; the match to TRBD1 covers 7 bases. For the CDR3, the DNA is TGTGCCAGCAGTTCCAACAGGGGCACCGGGGAGCTGTTTTTT. Translation: CASSSNRGTGELFF.